This T cell receptor beta chain came from a study of T-cell reconstitution after alpha-beta-depleted transplantation in children. This clonotype was seen at least ten times. Germline V CDR1 and CDR2: SGHVS, FQNEAQ. The CDR3 sequence is 16 residues long. Trimming took 5 bases from V and 3 from J; bases not matched to a gene: 7. Unique molecular identifiers were used in preparing the TCRbeta library. MiXCR, run by TCRdb on the PCR reads, gives a single entry per CDR3 protein. The sample includes around 370,000 distinct CDR3 sequences, 9% to 12% of them seen just once. The V call is TRBV7-8, the J call TRBJ2-7; TRBD2 agrees at 13 bases. The specimen comprised PBMCs from the stem cell graft donor, sampled from the stem cell graft. This clonotype was obtained from a human donor who donated a stem cell graft to a child with acute lymphoblastic leukemia. In nucleotides, the CDR3 is TGTGCCAGCAGCCCCGAACTAGCGGGAGGGCTCTACGAGCAGTACTTC. It encodes CASSPELAGGLYEQYF.